The sequence of this T cell receptor (beta chain) was determined in a study of blood T cells in healthy people across ages. Study-wide context: Researchers report that template switching captured about one barcoded beta molecule per two T cells.

The CDR3 spans 14 residues. Trimming shortened V by 4 bases and J by 3 bases, and 10 bases separated the two germline ends. The germline V gene encodes CDR1 SEHNR and CDR2 FQNEAQ (reference sequence). Study observations and caveats: The study found more naive CD4+ cells and higher diversity in long-lived than aged donors. A conclusive naive versus antigen-experienced comparison was prevented by the unsorted PBMCs.

It was with a sample-barcoded 5' primer and a J-beta primer mix that a second PCR of roughly 7 to 12 cycles was run. TCRdb analysed the 5' RACE reads with MiXCR anew, one entry per CDR3 protein. The sample contains about 1,800,000 distinct CDR3 sequences, roughly 28% of which appear only once. This clonotype was observed a handful of times. The antigen remains undetermined. This TCR derives from a woman in her twenties or thirties in good health. The V gene is TRBV7-9, the J gene TRBJ1-5, with D tentatively TRBD1 (5 bases). What was sequenced was blood. This CDR3 is CASSSDSPNQPQHF. The CDR3 coding sequence is TGTGCCAGCAGCTCCGACAGCCCCAATCAGCCCCAGCATTTT.